The source of this T cell receptor (beta chain) is a study of cytomegalovirus exposure and HLA in healthy donors. Study-level results: Researchers catalogued approximately 160 TCR beta chains as cytomegalovirus-associated. Another analysis was done later, and it associated around 17,000 TCR beta sequences with HLA alleles at 0.05 false discovery rate. Productive rates of about 87% or about 30% were seen for most TCR beta V segments in an earlier analysis. Common viral pathogens seemed, in a later analysis, to connect with several of the most significant clusters.

Concerning this clone: Its specificity is unknown.

PCR amplification relied on 60 Vbeta primers (plus 13 Jbeta primers). The method was immunoSEQ multiplex PCR; TCRdb's version includes in-frame clones alone and lacks a portion of them. The repertoire has about 150,000 clones, about 73% of them found once; the top ten carry roughly 3%. Sequencing was carried out using PBMCs. This TCR derives from a woman between 40 and 55 years old in good health and CMV-seronegative.

The CDR3 coding sequence is TGTGCCAGCAGCTTAGCAGGGACTAGCGAACTCAATGAGCAGTTCTTC. It encodes CASSLAGTSELNEQFF. The chain is built from TRBV7-8 and TRBJ2-1, with 10 bases lining up with TRBD2. Germline assignment: CDR1 SGHVS and CDR2 FQNEAQ. The CDR3 extends over 16 amino acids. Losses at the gene ends were 0 bases for V and 6 bases for J; bases not matched to a gene: 5.